This T cell receptor (beta chain) emerged from a study of T-cell memory formation after mild COVID-19. Germline CDR1 reads KGHDR; CDR2 reads SFDVKD. Germline trimming cut 12 bases from V and 0 bases from J; bases unmatched to any gene: 7. The CDR3 runs to 13 residues. Findings and limits, study-wide: Contracting clones from day 15 to 85 had balanced CD4/CD8; later expanders favoured CD4+.

TCRdb itself ran the 5' RACE reads through MiXCR, one entry per CDR3 protein. The table includes 190,000 or so distinct CDR3 sequences, about a fifth detected once. The sample holds a few counts of this clonotype. As yet, its antigen is unknown. The clonotype was recovered from an adult woman who had mild COVID-19 (a few samples of this study predate the infection). Cell type and time point are not known. The specimen sequenced was PBMCs or a T cell subset sorted from them (not recorded which). J is TRBJ2-7 and V is TRBV24-1; 7 positions match TRBD1. DNA for the CDR3: TGTGCCGCTAGACAGGGCCACTCCTACGAGCAGTACTTC. The encoded protein is CAARQGHSYEQYF.